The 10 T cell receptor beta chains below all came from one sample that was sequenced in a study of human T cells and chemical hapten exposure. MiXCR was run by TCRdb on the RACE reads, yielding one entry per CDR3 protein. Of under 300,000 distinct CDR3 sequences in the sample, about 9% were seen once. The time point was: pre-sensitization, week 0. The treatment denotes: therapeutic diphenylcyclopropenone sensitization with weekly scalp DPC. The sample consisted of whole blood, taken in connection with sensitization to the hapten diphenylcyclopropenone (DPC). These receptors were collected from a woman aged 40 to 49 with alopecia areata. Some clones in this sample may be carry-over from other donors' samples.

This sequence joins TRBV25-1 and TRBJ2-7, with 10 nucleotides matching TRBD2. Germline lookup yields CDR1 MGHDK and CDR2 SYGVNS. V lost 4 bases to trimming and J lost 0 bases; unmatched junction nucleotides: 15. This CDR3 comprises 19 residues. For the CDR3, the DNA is TGTGCCAGCAGTGGACGGCAAGCGCCCGGGACTAGCGACTCCTACGAGCAGTACTTC. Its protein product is CASSGRQAPGTSDSYEQYF.

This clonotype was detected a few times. The CDR3 coding sequence is TGTGCCAGCAGCCAGTCCGCGGCGGGATCCAATAATTCACCCCTCCACTTT. Residues: CASSQSAAGSNNSPLHF. The chain employs TRBV5-5 and TRBJ1-6; no clear D gene. Germline CDR1 is SGHKS and CDR2 is YYEKEE (reference sequence). V was trimmed by 4 bases and J by 5 bases, leaving 19 bases between them. The CDR3 is 17 amino acids.

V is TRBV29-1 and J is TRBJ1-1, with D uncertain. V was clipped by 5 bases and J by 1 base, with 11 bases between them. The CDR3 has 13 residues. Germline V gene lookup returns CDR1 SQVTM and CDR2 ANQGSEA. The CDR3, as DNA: TGCAGCGTTAAAGGGCAGTCGAACACTGAAGCTTTCTTT. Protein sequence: CSVKGQSNTEAFF.

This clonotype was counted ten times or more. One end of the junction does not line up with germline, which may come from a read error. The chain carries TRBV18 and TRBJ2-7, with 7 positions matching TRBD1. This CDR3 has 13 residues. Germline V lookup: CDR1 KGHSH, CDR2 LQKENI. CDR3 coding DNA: TGCGCCAGCAGCCCCCAGGGGGCCTACGAGCAGTACTTC. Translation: CASSPQGAYEQYF.

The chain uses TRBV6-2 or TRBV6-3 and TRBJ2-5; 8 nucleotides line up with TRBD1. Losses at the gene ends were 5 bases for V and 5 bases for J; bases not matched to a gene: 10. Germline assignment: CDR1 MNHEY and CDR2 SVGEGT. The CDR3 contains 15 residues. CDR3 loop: CASSAAGGYTETQYF. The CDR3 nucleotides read TGTGCCAGCAGTGCTGCAGGGGGCTACACGGAGACCCAGTACTTC.

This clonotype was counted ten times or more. CDR3 sequence reads: CASSLVRGPSYNEQFF. CDR3 DNA: TGTGCCAGCAGCTTAGTTAGAGGGCCCTCCTACAATGAGCAGTTCTTC. The chain couples TRBV7-6 to TRBJ2-1, with TRBD2 as a possible D gene (5 bases). CDR1 is SGHVS, CDR2 FNYEAQ, per germline. The germline V and J ends were trimmed by 1 base and 0 bases, with 10 bases remaining between them. The CDR3 extends over 16 amino acids.

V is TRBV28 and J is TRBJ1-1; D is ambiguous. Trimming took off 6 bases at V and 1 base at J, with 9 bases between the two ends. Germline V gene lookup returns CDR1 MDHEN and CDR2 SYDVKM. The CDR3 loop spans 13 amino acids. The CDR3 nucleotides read TGTGCCAGCAGGCCCCCTAAGAACACTGAAGCTTTCTTT. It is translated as CASRPPKNTEAFF.

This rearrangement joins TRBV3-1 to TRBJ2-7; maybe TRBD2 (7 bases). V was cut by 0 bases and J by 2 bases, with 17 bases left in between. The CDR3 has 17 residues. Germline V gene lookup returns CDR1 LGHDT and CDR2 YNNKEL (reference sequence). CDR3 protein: CASSQEFGGRNPYEQYF. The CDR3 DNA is TGTGCCAGCAGCCAAGAGTTCGGGGGGCGCAACCCCTACGAGCAGTACTTC.

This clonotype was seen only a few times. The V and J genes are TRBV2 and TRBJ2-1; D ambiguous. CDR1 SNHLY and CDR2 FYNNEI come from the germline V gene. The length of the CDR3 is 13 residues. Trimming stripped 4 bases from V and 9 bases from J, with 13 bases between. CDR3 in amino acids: CASSAGREGEQFF. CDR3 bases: TGTGCCAGCAGTGCTGGCCGCGAAGGTGAGCAGTTCTTC. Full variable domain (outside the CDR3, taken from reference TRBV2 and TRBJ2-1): EPEVTQTPSHQVTQMGQEVILRCVPISNHLYFYWYRQILGQKVEFLVSFYNNEISEKSEIFDDQFSVERPDGSNFTLKIRSTKLEDSAMYFCASSAGREGEQFFGPGTRLTVL.

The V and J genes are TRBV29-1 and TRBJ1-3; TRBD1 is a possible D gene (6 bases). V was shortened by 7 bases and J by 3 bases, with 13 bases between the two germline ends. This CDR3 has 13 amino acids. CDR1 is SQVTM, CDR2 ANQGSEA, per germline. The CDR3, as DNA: TGCAGCGGGGAAAACAGGGATGGAAACACCATATATTTT. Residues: CSGENRDGNTIYF.